Presented here are 26 T cell receptor beta chains from one specimen sequenced in a study of identical twins. TCRdb re-analysed the 5' RACE reads in MiXCR, keeping a single row per CDR3 protein. The table has about 660,000 distinct CDR3 sequences, 8% to 9% seen once. These data also featured in a second study, about yellow fever vaccine responses in identical twins.

The source material was PBMCs. The receptor set was obtained from a woman between 18 and 29 years old in good health.

This clonotype has more than one count but fewer than ten. The J gene is TRBJ1-1, the V gene TRBV15; D is unclear. CDR1 and CDR2 (germline): LNHNV, YYDKDF (reference sequence). V shed 6 bases and J shed 5 bases, with 16 bases lying between them. The CDR3 has 14 residues. This CDR3 reads CATRVSTGGTEAFF. CDR3 nucleotide sequence: TGTGCCACCAGGGTGAGTACGGGAGGAACTGAAGCTTTCTTT.

This clonotype was seen at least ten times. V usage is TRBV5-1 and J usage is TRBJ1-2, with D maybe TRBD1 (5 bases). The CDR3 spans 14 residues. The germline CDR1 and CDR2 sequences are SGHRS and YFSETQ. Between the trimmed V and J ends, which lost 0 bases and 2 bases, there was a span of 8 bases. CDR3 nucleotides: TGCGCCAGCAGCTTGGGATGGGGGAACTATGGCTACACCTTC. Translation gives CASSLGWGNYGYTF. Based on the CDR3 plus reference TRBV5-1 and TRBJ1-2, the full variable domain is KAGVTQTPRYLIKTRGQQVTLSCSPISGHRSVSWYQQTPGQGLQFLFEYFSETQRNKGNFPGRFSGRQFSNSRSEMNVSTLELGDSALYLCASSLGWGNYGYTFGSGTRLTVV.

The V call is TRBV27, the J call TRBJ2-7; unclear D gene. CDR1 is MNHEY, CDR2 SMNVEV, per germline (reference sequence). Trimming stripped 6 bases from V and 0 bases from J, with 15 bases between. CDR3 length: 15 residues. As DNA, the CDR3 is TGTGCCAGCAGGAACCTGAGGTCGAGCTCCTACGAGCAGTACTTC. Amino acids: CASRNLRSSSYEQYF.

Ten or more counts support this clonotype. V usage is TRBV4-2 and J usage is TRBJ2-3, with no clear D. Per germline, CDR1 LGHNA and CDR2 YNFKEQ. V lost 1 base and J 3 bases, leaving 8 bases between the germline ends. The length of the CDR3 is 14 residues. CDR3 in DNA: TGTGCCAGCAGCCAAGCCCTAGATACAGATACGCAGTATTTT. As protein: CASSQALDTDTQYF.

This chain links TRBV20-1 with TRBJ2-7; D not resolved. Germline assignment: CDR1 DFQATT and CDR2 SNEGSKA (reference sequence). This CDR3 contains 13 residues. V gave up 4 bases and J gave up 3 bases, with 13 bases separating them. The CDR3 protein is CSAKPIGYYEQYF. CDR3 sequence (DNA): TGCAGTGCTAAACCAATCGGCTACTACGAGCAGTACTTC.

This clonotype was seen only a few times. The chain links TRBV7-2 to TRBJ2-7; D remains ambiguous. The V and J ends lost 5 bases and 0 bases respectively, with 8 bases between them. From germline, CDR1 is SGHTA and CDR2 FQGNSA. The CDR3 runs 13 residues. The CDR3 DNA sequence: TGTGCCAGCAGCACCAGAAACTCCTACGAGCAGTACTTC. Protein: CASSTRNSYEQYF.

This clonotype has a count of ten or more. CDR3 sequence: CASSLTSAYNEQFF. In DNA form, the CDR3 reads TGTGCCAGCAGTTTGACTAGCGCTTACAATGAGCAGTTCTTC. V usage is TRBV27 and J usage is TRBJ2-1; 8 nucleotides match TRBD2. After removal of 3 bases from V and 4 bases from J, the junction contained 2 bases not matched to a gene. The CDR3 is 14 residues long. Germline lookup yields CDR1 MNHEY and CDR2 SMNVEV (reference sequence).

This clonotype was observed at least ten times. The V gene is TRBV5-1, the J gene TRBJ1-6, with D perhaps matching TRBD1 (5 bases). This CDR3 is built from 15 residues. V lost 2 bases and J lost 4, with 10 bases in between. The germline V gene encodes CDR1 SGHRS and CDR2 YFSETQ. The CDR3: CASSFETAYNSPLHF. The DNA for the CDR3 is TGCGCCAGCAGCTTTGAGACAGCTTATAATTCACCCCTCCACTTT.

The chain employs TRBV7-8 and TRBJ2-7; no definite D call. CDR3 length: 11 residues. Trimming stripped 5 bases from V and 7 bases from J, with 9 bases between. CDR1 is SGHVS, CDR2 FQNEAQ, per germline. The CDR3 loop reads CASSGVGEQYF. The CDR3 bases are TGTGCCAGCAGCGGCGTTGGAGAGCAGTACTTC.

The genes are TRBV15 and TRBJ2-1; D not certain. Trimming removed 4 bases from V and 8 bases from J, with 21 bases in between. Per germline, CDR1 LNHNV and CDR2 YYDKDF (reference sequence). The CDR3 sequence is 16 residues long. DNA of the CDR3: TGTGCCACCAGCAACCCCTCCGGAGCTACACCGGATGAGCAGTTCTTC. Protein: CATSNPSGATPDEQFF.

V gene TRBV3-1 combines with J gene TRBJ1-5; no clear D gene. Germline V gives CDR1 LGHDT, CDR2 YNNKEL (reference sequence). The CDR3 sequence is 14 residues long. The ends were cut back, 1 base at V and 4 bases at J, with 8 bases in the middle. DNA of the CDR3: TGTGCCAGCAGCCAAGCTTTAGGGAATCAGCCCCAGCATTTT. Translated: CASSQALGNQPQHF.

V is TRBV10-3 and J is TRBJ2-3; D may correspond to TRBD1 or TRBD2 (5 bases each). V was cut by 3 bases and J by 2 bases, with 18 bases left in between. Germline CDR1 reads ENHRY; CDR2 reads SYGVKD. The CDR3 totals 17 residues. The CDR3 loop is CAISERGSAGYTDTQYF. The DNA of the CDR3 is TGTGCCATCAGTGAAAGGGGTAGCGCCGGGTACACAGATACGCAGTATTTT.

The chain employs TRBV5-1 and TRBJ2-1, with TRBD2 matching over 10 bases. Germline values: CDR1 SGHRS, CDR2 YFSETQ. The CDR3 is made up of 15 amino acids. V trimming: 0 bases; J trimming: 7 bases; junction bases outside the gene matches: 4. The CDR3 reads CASSLDGTSVNEQFF. The DNA of the CDR3 is TGCGCCAGCAGCTTGGACGGGACTAGCGTTAATGAGCAGTTCTTC.

The chain couples TRBV5-1 to TRBJ2-3; 7 nucleotides agree with TRBD2. CDR1 is SGHRS and CDR2 is YFSETQ in the germline V gene. The junction had 5 bases not matched to a gene; V was cut back by 4 bases and J by 0 bases. The CDR3 has 15 residues. CDR3 DNA: TGCGCCAGCAGCGCTCAAGCGGGGAGCACAGATACGCAGTATTTT. Translation: CASSAQAGSTDTQYF.

Only a few counts were recorded for this clonotype. J is TRBJ1-6 and V is TRBV2; D gene ambiguous. Trimming removed 7 bases from V and 5 bases from J, with 12 bases in between. The CDR3 loop spans 14 amino acids. Germline CDR1 reads SNHLY; CDR2 reads FYNNEI. The CDR3 protein is CASTSGRDNSPLHF. In nucleotides, the CDR3 is TGTGCCAGCACCTCGGGAAGGGATAATTCACCCCTCCACTTT.

This clonotype came up a few times. The chain employs TRBV20-1 and TRBJ2-7, with D possibly TRBD1 on 5 matching bases. The V end lost 4 bases, the J end lost 2 bases, and 12 bases lay between the germline ends. CDR1 DFQATT and CDR2 SNEGSKA come from the germline V gene (reference sequence). The CDR3 is 13 residues long. The CDR3, as DNA: TGCAGTGCTACACCCCAGGGTCCCTACGAGCAGTACTTC. This encodes CSATPQGPYEQYF.

The rearrangement joins TRBV30 to TRBJ2-5; D is unclear. This CDR3 spans 13 amino acids. Trimming stripped 0 bases from V and 4 bases from J, with 9 bases between. Per the germline V gene, CDR1 is GTSNPN and CDR2 is SVGIG (reference sequence). CDR3 loop: CAWSVQNPETQYF. The CDR3 nucleotides are TGTGCCTGGAGTGTACAAAATCCAGAGACCCAGTACTTC.

The J gene is TRBJ2-2, the V gene TRBV7-9, with D perhaps TRBD2 (5 bases). CDR1 is SEHNR, CDR2 FQNEAQ, per germline (reference sequence). The CDR3 has 15 residues. V shed 5 bases and J shed 2 bases, with 12 bases lying between them. The CDR3 nucleotides are TGTGCCAGCAGCAGCGGCGACTATAACACCGGGGAGCTGTTTTTT. Translating gives CASSSGDYNTGELFF.

This clonotype was recorded a few times. This sequence joins TRBV6-2 or TRBV6-3 and TRBJ2-7; 7 nucleotides line up with TRBD1. The V and J ends lost 1 base and 6 bases, in that order; junction bases with no gene match: 3. In germline, CDR1 is MNHEY, CDR2 SVGEGT. The length of the CDR3 is 13 residues. The CDR3 loop reads CASSYLDRPEQYF. In nucleotides, the CDR3 is TGTGCCAGCAGTTACTTGGACAGGCCCGAGCAGTACTTC.

This clonotype has at least ten counts. The chain joins TRBV20-1 to TRBJ2-7; TRBD2 matches 9 bases. Per the germline V gene, CDR1 is DFQATT and CDR2 is SNEGSKA (reference sequence). The CDR3 consists of 14 residues. V shed 7 bases, J shed 4 bases, and the junction held 11 bases outside the gene matches. Here the CDR3 reads CSGLLAGGIYEQYF. The DNA for the CDR3 is TGCAGTGGCTTATTGGCGGGAGGGATATACGAGCAGTACTTC.

This clonotype was seen once. Given a much more abundant clone one base away, this may be a read error. The chain links TRBV20-1 to TRBJ2-7; 10 bases match TRBD2. The CDR3 spans 15 residues. Germline V gene data show CDR1 as DFQATT and CDR2 as SNEGSKA (reference sequence). The V segment lost 1 base and the J segment 5 bases; nucleotides outside the gene matches: 8. The DNA of the CDR3 is TGCAGTGCTAGAGTTAGGCTAGCGGGAGCCCACGAGCAGTACTTC. Its protein product is CSARVRLAGAHEQYF.

This clonotype was recorded at least ten times. The rearrangement links TRBV5-1 to TRBJ2-1, with D tentatively TRBD1 (5 bases). The length of the CDR3 is 14 residues. Trimming pared 4 bases from V and 6 bases from J, leaving 14 bases between. From germline, CDR1 is SGHRS and CDR2 YFSETQ. As DNA, the CDR3 is TGCGCCAGCAGCCTGGCTCTGGGGCTCAATGAGCAGTTCTTC. It specifies CASSLALGLNEQFF.

This clonotype has more than one count but fewer than ten. This chain links TRBV28 with TRBJ2-5; 11 bases align to TRBD2. The ends lost 6 bases at V and 5 bases at J; junction bases unmatched: 23. This CDR3 is 20 amino acids long. Germline V gives CDR1 MDHEN, CDR2 SYDVKM. Here the CDR3 reads CASSARRRGRIAGGGETQYF. The CDR3 nucleotides read TGTGCCAGCAGCGCTCGGCGGCGAGGGAGAATAGCGGGAGGGGGGGAGACCCAGTACTTC.

This clonotype was seen more than once but under ten times. The chain uses TRBV12-3 or TRBV12-4 and TRBJ2-7; 7 bases agree with TRBD1. CDR3 size: 15 residues. Losses at the gene ends were 8 bases for V and 4 bases for J; bases not matched to a gene: 14. As DNA, the CDR3 is TGTGCCAGCGGACCCCACCTGGGACAGAGTTACGAGCAGTACTTC. Protein sequence: CASGPHLGQSYEQYF.

Here the CDR3 DNA reads TGTGCCAGCAGCCGCTACAGGGGCAGCTCTGGGGCCAACGTCCTGACTTTC. Its translation: CASSRYRGSSGANVLTF. The chain has TRBV28 and TRBJ2-6, with TRBD1 matching 7 bases. Germline assignment: CDR1 MDHEN and CDR2 SYDVKM. V dropped 6 bases and J dropped 0; count of bases not matched to a gene: 8. The CDR3 spans 17 residues.

The rearrangement joins TRBV12-3 or TRBV12-4 to TRBJ1-1; a possible D gene is TRBD1 (5 bases). The CDR3 runs 13 residues. V lost 5 bases, J lost 4 bases, and 11 bases lay in between. CDR3 residues: CASSRIRVTEAFF. CDR3 nucleotide sequence: TGTGCCAGCAGTCGCATCAGGGTCACTGAAGCTTTCTTT.